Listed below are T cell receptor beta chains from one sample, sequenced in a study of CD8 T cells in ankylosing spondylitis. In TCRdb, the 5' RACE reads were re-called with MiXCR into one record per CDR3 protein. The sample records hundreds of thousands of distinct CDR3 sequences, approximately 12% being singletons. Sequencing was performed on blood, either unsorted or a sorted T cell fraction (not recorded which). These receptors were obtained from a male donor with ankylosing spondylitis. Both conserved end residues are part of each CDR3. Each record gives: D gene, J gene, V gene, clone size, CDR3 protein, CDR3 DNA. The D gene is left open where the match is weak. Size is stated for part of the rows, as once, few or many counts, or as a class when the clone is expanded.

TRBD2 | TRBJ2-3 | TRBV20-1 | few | CSARDRQREYTDTQYF | TGCAGTGCTAGAGATCGACAGCGGGAATACACAGATACGCAGTATTTT
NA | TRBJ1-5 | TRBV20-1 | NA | CSARDMRQYNQPQHF | TGCAGTGCTAGAGATATGAGACAGTACAATCAGCCCCAGCATTTT
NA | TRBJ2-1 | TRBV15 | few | CATSRADTSYNEQFF | TGTGCCACCAGCAGAGCGGACACGTCCTACAATGAGCAGTTCTTC
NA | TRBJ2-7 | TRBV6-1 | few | CASSEIGQGRNEQYF | TGTGCCAGCAGTGAGATCGGGCAGGGAAGAAACGAGCAGTACTTC
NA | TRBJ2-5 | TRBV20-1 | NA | CRMEGYLSFGETQYF | TGCAGGATGGAGGGATATTTGAGCTTCGGGGAGACCCAGTACTTC
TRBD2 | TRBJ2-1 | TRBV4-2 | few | CASSQGGLGLYEQFF | TGTGCCAGCAGCCAAGGGGGACTAGGTCTCTATGAGCAGTTCTTC
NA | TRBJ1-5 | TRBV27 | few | CASSPDSFSNQPQHF | TGTGCCAGCAGCCCAGACAGCTTTAGCAATCAGCCCCAGCATTTT
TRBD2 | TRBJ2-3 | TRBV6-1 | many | CASSPGLAPDTQYF | TGTGCCAGCAGCCCGGGACTAGCCCCAGATACGCAGTATTTT
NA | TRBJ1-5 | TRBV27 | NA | CASSLFARGSNQPQHF | TGTGCCAGCAGTTTATTCGCCCGGGGTAGCAATCAGCCCCAGCATTTT
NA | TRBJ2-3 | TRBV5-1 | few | CASGGWEVDGADTQYF | TGCGCCAGCGGGGGGTGGGAAGTCGATGGAGCAGATACGCAGTATTTT
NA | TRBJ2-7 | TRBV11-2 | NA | CASSLGLDIRTYEQYF | TGTGCCAGCAGCTTAGGACTCGATATTAGGACCTACGAGCAGTACTTC
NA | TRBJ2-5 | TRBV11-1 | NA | CASSLTIAQETQYF | TGTGCCAGCAGCTTGACTATTGCCCAAGAGACCCAGTACTTC
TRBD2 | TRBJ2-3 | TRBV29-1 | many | CSHRGGEGPDTQYF | TGCAGCCATCGCGGGGGAGAAGGTCCAGATACGCAGTATTTT
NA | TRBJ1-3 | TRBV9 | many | CASSLGKGNTIYF | TGTGCCAGCAGCCTGGGAAAGGGTAACACCATATATTTT
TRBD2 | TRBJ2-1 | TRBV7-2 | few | CATRTSGNHNEQFF | TGTGCCACCCGAACTAGCGGCAATCACAATGAGCAGTTCTTC
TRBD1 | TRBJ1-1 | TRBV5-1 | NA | CASRAGTGASTEAFF | TGCGCCAGCAGGGCCGGGACAGGGGCCAGCACTGAAGCTTTCTTT
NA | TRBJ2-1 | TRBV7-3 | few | CASSSDVANEQFF | TGTGCCAGCAGCTCCGATGTAGCCAATGAGCAGTTCTTC
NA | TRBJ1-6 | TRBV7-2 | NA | CASSLRGPGNSPLHF | TGTGCCAGCAGCTTAAGAGGGCCAGGGAATTCACCCCTCCACTTT
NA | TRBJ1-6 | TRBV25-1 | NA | CASTPGVDSPLHF | TGTGCCAGCACCCCGGGGGTGGATTCACCCCTCCACTTT
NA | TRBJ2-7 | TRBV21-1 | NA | CASSVRRFNKPSNEQYF | TGTGCCAGCAGCGTCCGGCGGTTCAATAAGCCAAGCAACGAGCAGTACTTC
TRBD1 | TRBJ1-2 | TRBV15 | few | CATSRGDRVGYTF | TGTGCCACCAGCAGAGGTGACAGGGTCGGCTACACCTTC
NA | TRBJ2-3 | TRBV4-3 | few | CASSQDRITDTQYF | TGCGCCAGCAGCCAAGACCGGATCACAGATACGCAGTATTTT
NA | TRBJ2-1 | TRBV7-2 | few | CASSLTEGEQFF | TGTGCCAGCAGCTTAACCGAGGGTGAGCAGTTCTTC
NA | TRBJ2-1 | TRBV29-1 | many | CSVGTGYNEQFF | TGCAGCGTAGGAACAGGGTACAATGAGCAGTTCTTC
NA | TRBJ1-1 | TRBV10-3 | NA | CAISESPTPEAFF | TGTGCCATCAGTGAGTCCCCTACACCCGAAGCTTTCTTT
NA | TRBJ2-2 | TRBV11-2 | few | CASSLAALSTGELFF | TGTGCCAGCAGCTTAGCCGCTTTGAGCACCGGGGAGCTGTTTTTT
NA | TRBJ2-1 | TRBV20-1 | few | CSASGRPGGTYNEQFF | TGCAGTGCTTCTGGTCGTCCGGGGGGCACCTACAATGAGCAGTTCTTC
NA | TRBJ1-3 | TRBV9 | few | CASSVDAAGTLSGNTIYF | TGTGCCAGCAGCGTAGACGCGGCGGGGACCCTCTCTGGAAACACCATATATTTT
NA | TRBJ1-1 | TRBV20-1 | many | CSAQITRERGNTEAFF | TGCAGTGCCCAGATTACTCGGGAAAGAGGGAACACTGAAGCTTTCTTT
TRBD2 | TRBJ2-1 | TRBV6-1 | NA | CASSLRTSGDEQFF | TGTGCCAGCAGTCTTAGGACTAGCGGGGACGAGCAGTTCTTC
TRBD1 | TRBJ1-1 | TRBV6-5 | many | CASSWGQVISEAFF | TGTGCCAGCAGTTGGGGACAGGTCATATCTGAAGCTTTCTTT
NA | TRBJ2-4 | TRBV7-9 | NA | CASEKPENIQYF | TGTGCCAGCGAAAAACCAGAAAACATTCAGTACTTC
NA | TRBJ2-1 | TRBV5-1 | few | CASSLEGRYGSYNEQFF | TGCGCCAGCAGCTTGGAAGGTAGGTATGGATCCTACAATGAGCAGTTCTTC
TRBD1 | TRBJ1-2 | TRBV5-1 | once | CASSSTRTGGGGYTF | TGCGCCAGCAGCTCTACCCGGACAGGGGGCGGTGGCTACACCTTC
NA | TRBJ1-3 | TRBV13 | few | CASSLYGEREYF | TGTGCCAGCAGCTTGTACGGAGAACGCGAATATTTT
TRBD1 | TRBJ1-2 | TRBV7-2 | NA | CASSRDSGTNYGYTF | TGTGCCAGCAGCCGGGACAGTGGGACTAACTATGGCTACACCTTC
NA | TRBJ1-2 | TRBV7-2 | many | CASSLGAVRGYTF | TGTGCCAGCAGCTTAGGGGCAGTTCGTGGCTACACCTTC
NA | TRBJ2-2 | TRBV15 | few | CATSRAWGPGELFF | TGTGCCACCAGCAGAGCTTGGGGTCCCGGGGAGCTGTTTTTT
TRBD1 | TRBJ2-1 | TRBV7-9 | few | CAWGQGVNNEQFF | TGTGCCTGGGGACAGGGGGTCAACAATGAGCAGTTCTTC
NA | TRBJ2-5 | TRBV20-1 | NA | CSASPQETQYF | TGCAGTGCCTCCCCCCAAGAGACCCAGTACTTC
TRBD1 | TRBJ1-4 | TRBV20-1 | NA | CSATDRGLTNEKLFF | TGCAGTGCTACCGACAGGGGACTAACTAATGAAAAACTGTTTTTT
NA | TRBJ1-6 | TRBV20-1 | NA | CSARDWRSSYNSPLHF | TGCAGTGCTAGAGATTGGAGGAGCTCCTATAATTCACCCCTCCACTTT
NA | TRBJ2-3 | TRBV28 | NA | CASRPSEGGGTDTQYF | TGTGCCAGCAGACCATCGGAGGGGGGTGGGACAGATACGCAGTATTTT
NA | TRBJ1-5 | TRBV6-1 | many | CASGANSNQPQHF | TGTGCCAGCGGCGCGAATAGCAATCAGCCCCAGCATTTT
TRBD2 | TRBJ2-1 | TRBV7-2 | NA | CASRLGTSGINEQFF | TGTGCCAGCAGACTAGGGACTAGCGGGATCAATGAGCAGTTCTTC
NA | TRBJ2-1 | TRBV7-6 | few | CASSASGAFYNEQFF | TGTGCCAGCAGCGCTTCTGGGGCTTTCTACAATGAGCAGTTCTTC
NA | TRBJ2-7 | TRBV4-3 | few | CASSQDGTTYEQYF | TGCGCCAGCAGCCAAGATGGTACAACCTACGAGCAGTACTTC
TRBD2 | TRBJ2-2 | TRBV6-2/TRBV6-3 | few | CASRRLASTGELFF | TGTGCCAGCAGACGACTAGCAAGCACCGGGGAGCTGTTTTTT
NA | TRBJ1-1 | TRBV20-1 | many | CSARDNDRAFF | TGCAGTGCTAGAGATAACGATAGGGCTTTCTTT
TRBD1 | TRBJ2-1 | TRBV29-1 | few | CSVDRGMRNEQFF | TGCAGCGTTGACAGGGGGATGAGGAATGAGCAGTTCTTC
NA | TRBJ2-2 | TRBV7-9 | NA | CASSLVGPPPLTGELFF | TGTGCCAGCAGCTTAGTTGGCCCACCACCCCTCACCGGGGAGCTGTTTTTT
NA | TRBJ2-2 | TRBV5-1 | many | CASSQDRPNTGELFF | TGCGCCAGCAGCCAGGACAGACCGAACACCGGGGAGCTGTTTTTT
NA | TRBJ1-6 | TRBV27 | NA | CASSRQRNGGSPLHF | TGTGCCAGCAGTCGACAACGTAATGGAGGCTCACCCCTCCACTTT